Below, 25 T cell receptor beta chains from the same sample are listed, as sequenced in a study of blood T cell repertoires in COVID-19. TCRdb's copy holds only in-frame clones and misses some; the assay was immunoSEQ multiplex PCR. The sample gives 250,000 to 300,000 clones, about four fifths of which show up once; 2.5% to 3% is in the top ten. Sequencing input: peripheral blood. Receptor source: a woman aged 60-75 years with active or convalescent COVID-19.

V gene TRBV27 combines with J gene TRBJ2-2; possibly TRBD1 for D (5 bases). The CDR3 is 16 residues long. Germline CDR1 MNHEY, CDR2 SMNVEV (reference sequence). With 0 bases removed from V and 1 base from J, the gap between germline ends came to 9 bases. CDR3 nucleotide sequence: TGTGCCAGCAGTTTATCCTTCCAGGGGAACACCGGGGAGCTGTTTTTT. Translated, it gives CASSLSFQGNTGELFF.

The rearrangement joins TRBV25-1 to TRBJ1-2; a possible D gene is TRBD1 (5 bases). The germline gives CDR1 MGHDK, CDR2 SYGVNS. The V end was cut by 2 bases, the J end by 6 bases, with 10 bases between. CDR3 length: 13 amino acids. The CDR3 spells CASSERRGHGYTF. The CDR3 DNA follows: TGTGCCAGCAGTGAAAGAAGGGGCCATGGCTACACCTTC.

This clone was detected only a few times. The chain carries TRBV5-1 and TRBJ2-1; 7 nucleotides line up with TRBD1. The CDR3 is 15 residues long. The germline CDR1 and CDR2 sequences are SGHRS and YFSETQ. The V segment lost 2 bases and the J segment 4 bases; nucleotides outside the gene matches: 6. The CDR3 protein is CASSFDRVQYNEQFF. Here the CDR3 DNA reads TGCGCCAGCAGCTTCGACAGGGTTCAATACAATGAGCAGTTCTTC.

J is TRBJ2-3 and V is TRBV14; a possible D gene is TRBD2 (5 bases). Germline assignment: CDR1 SGHDN and CDR2 FVKESK. V lost 1 base and J 1 base, leaving 15 bases between the germline ends. The CDR3 sequence is 17 residues long. CDR3 bases: TGTGCCAGCAGCCAAGGAAGAGGGAACTACGGCACAGATACGCAGTATTTT. It codes for CASSQGRGNYGTDTQYF.

The gene calls are TRBV6-5 and TRBJ1-2; maybe TRBD1 (5 bases). V lost 2 bases and J 8 bases, leaving 12 bases between the germline ends. The V gene's germline CDR1 is MNHEY and CDR2 SVGAGI. This CDR3 comprises 13 residues. CDR3 amino acids: CASSYGSDNGYTF. The CDR3 region has the DNA TGTGCCAGCAGTTACGGATCGGACAACGGCTACACCTTC.

The chain uses TRBV5-3 and TRBJ1-3, with D maybe TRBD1 (5 bases). TRBV5-3 is sorted into the ORF group, with uncertain function. V was pared by 10 bases and J by 4 bases, with 21 bases between. The CDR3 has 15 residues. The CDR3 DNA reads as TGTGCCGGGGGAGGGATTGTATGGAGCGGAAACACCATATATTTT. Translated, it gives CAGGGIVWSGNTIYF.

The chain is built from TRBV7-3 and TRBJ2-2, with 14 nucleotides matching TRBD2. With V trimmed by 5 bases and J by 0 bases, 5 bases remained unmatched. This CDR3 has 18 residues. The germline gives CDR1 SGHTA, CDR2 FQGTGA. DNA of the CDR3: TGTGCCAGCAGCAAGGGACTAGCGGGGGCCACGAACACCGGGGAGCTGTTTTTT. Translation gives CASSKGLAGATNTGELFF.

Details on this clone: At one boundary the junction diverges from the germline segment, which might be a read error. V usage is TRBV3-1 (or the pseudogene TRBV3-2) and J usage is TRBJ2-1; no firm D call. The CDR3 consists of 17 residues. The germline V gene has CDR1 LGHDT and CDR2 YNNKEL (reference sequence). The chain's CDR3 is CASSQVRGIRANNEQFF. For the CDR3, the DNA is TGCGCCAGCAGCCAAGTTCGCGGTATACGAGCTAACAATGAGCAGTTCTTC.

About this clone: Distinct nucleotide sequences in the sample also encode this CDR3. This chain connects TRBV7-6 to TRBJ1-5; D remains unclear. CDR1 is SGHVS and CDR2 is FNYEAQ in the germline V gene. This CDR3 contains 14 residues. V was clipped by 3 bases and J by 2 bases, with 8 bases between them. The CDR3 bases are TGTGCCAGCAGCTTGGGCCAGGGCAATCAGCCCCAGCATTTT. Protein product: CASSLGQGNQPQHF.

The gene calls are TRBV6-1 and TRBJ1-3; 7 bases are a match to TRBD1. Trimming removed 3 bases from V and 4 bases from J; junction bases left unmatched: 6. CDR3 size: 15 residues. CDR1 is MNHNS and CDR2 is SASEGT in the germline V gene. DNA for the CDR3: TGTGCCAGCAGTGATCAGGGGGTCCAAGGAAACACCATATATTTT. Encoded protein: CASSDQGVQGNTIYF.

The rearrangement uses TRBV6-4 and TRBJ1-6; tentatively, D is TRBD1 (5 bases). Looked up from germline, CDR1 is MRHNA and CDR2 is SNTAGT. This CDR3 has 17 amino acids. Trimming stripped 5 bases from V and 0 bases from J, with 14 bases between. This CDR3 reads CASSPDSLISYNSPLHF. As DNA, the CDR3 is TGTGCCAGCAGTCCTGACAGCCTCATCTCCTATAATTCACCCCTCCACTTT.

V and J are TRBV4-3 and TRBJ1-2, with D possibly being TRBD1 (5 bases). CDR3 length: 16 residues. Per the germline V gene, CDR1 is LGHNA and CDR2 is YSLEER. Between the trimmed V and J ends, which lost 0 bases and 2 bases, there was a span of 13 bases. This CDR3 reads CASSQDIGTFNYGYTF. The DNA for the CDR3 is TGCGCCAGCAGCCAAGATATCGGGACTTTCAACTATGGCTACACCTTC.

In its sample, this clone was seen a few times. J is TRBJ2-3 and V is TRBV6-2 or TRBV6-3, with TRBD1 identical over 9 bases. CDR3 length equals 14 residues. Germline V CDR1 and CDR2: MNHEY, SVGEGT. The junction had 3 bases not matched to a gene; V was cut back by 2 bases and J by 6 bases. CDR3 nucleotides: TGTGCCAGCAGTTACGGGGACAGGGCTGATACGCAGTATTTT. This sequence encodes CASSYGDRADTQYF.

The chain uses TRBV7-9 and TRBJ1-3, with no clear D. This CDR3 region has 16 residues. Germline V gives CDR1 SEHNR, CDR2 FQNEAQ (reference sequence). Trimming stripped 0 bases from V and 2 bases from J, with 11 bases between. DNA of the CDR3: TGTGCCAGCAGCTTAGCCGGACTCGGGGCTGGAAACACCATATATTTT. This translates into CASSLAGLGAGNTIYF. Looking up the rest from reference TRBV7-9 and TRBJ1-3 gives the full variable domain: DTGVSQNPRHKITKRGQNVTFRCDPISEHNRLYWYRQTLGQGPEFLTYFQNEAQLEKSRLLSDRFSAERPKGSFSTLEIQRTEQGDSAMYLCASSLAGLGAGNTIYFGEGSWLTVV.

CDR3 sequence reads: CASSLPGMVTQYF. The CDR3 DNA follows: TGTGCCAGCAGTTTACCGGGGATGGTGACCCAGTACTTC. The chain combines TRBV12-3 or TRBV12-4 with TRBJ2-5; weak D call: TRBD2 (5 bases). V dropped 2 bases and J dropped 7 bases, with 11 bases sitting between them. The CDR3 totals 13 residues.

The rearrangement uses TRBV4-3 and TRBJ2-7; D might be TRBD1 (6 bases). From germline, CDR1 is LGHNA and CDR2 YSLEER. CDR3 length: 15 residues. Deletions cut 3 bases from V and 2 bases from J, with 14 bases between. The CDR3 bases are TGCGCCAGCAGCCAGACTCTGGACAGACCCTACGAGCAGTACTTC. Translation: CASSQTLDRPYEQYF.

The rearrangement joins TRBV7-9 to TRBJ2-6; D possibly corresponds to TRBD1 (5 bases). Germline CDR1 reads SEHNR; CDR2 reads FQNEAQ (reference sequence). This CDR3 contains 16 residues. V lost 5 bases, J lost 4 bases, and 15 bases lay in between. CDR3 sequence: CASSLGPTAGANVLTF. The CDR3 DNA is TGTGCCAGCAGCCTGGGGCCGACAGCAGGGGCCAACGTCCTGACTTTC.

This clone was recorded a few times. The same CDR3 can be traced to other DNA sequences in this sample. V gene TRBV6-6 combines with J gene TRBJ1-1, with unresolved D. The V and J ends lost 2 bases and 1 base respectively, with 8 bases between them. The CDR3 consists of 14 residues. The germline V gene encodes CDR1 MNHNY and CDR2 SVGAGI (reference sequence). CDR3 residues: CASSYAEANTEAFF. The DNA of the CDR3 is TGTGCCAGCAGTTACGCGGAGGCGAACACTGAAGCTTTCTTT.

The chain employs TRBV14 and TRBJ1-2; no reliable D call. Germline values: CDR1 SGHDN, CDR2 FVKESK. Trimming shortened V by 1 base and J by 5 bases, and 17 bases separated the two germline ends. The CDR3 has 16 amino acids. The CDR3 coding sequence is TGTGCCAGCAGCCAAGGGGAGACCCACCTAGGGTATGGCTACACCTTC. Protein: CASSQGETHLGYGYTF.

The CDR3 DNA reads TGCGCCAGCAGCAAACTAGCGGAAGAGACCCAGTACTTC. Amino acid sequence: CASSKLAEETQYF. J is TRBJ2-5 and V is TRBV4-1, with 8 bases identical to TRBD2. The germline V gene encodes CDR1 MGHRA and CDR2 YSYEKL. The CDR3 has 13 residues. Losses at the gene ends were 5 bases for V and 3 bases for J; bases not matched to a gene: 2.

CDR3 sequence: CASRARGRGGNTDTQYF. In DNA form, the CDR3 reads TGTGCCAGCAGGGCCCGCGGGAGGGGGGGAAACACAGATACGCAGTATTTT. The chain employs TRBV7-8 and TRBJ2-3; 9 bases fit TRBD2. The CDR3 covers 17 residues. The V gene end was trimmed by 6 bases and the J gene end by 2 bases; junction bases not matched to a gene: 12. Germline values: CDR1 SGHVS, CDR2 FQNEAQ.

The chain combines TRBV4-1 with TRBJ1-5; D perhaps matches TRBD1 (5 bases). The germline V gene has CDR1 MGHRA and CDR2 YSYEKL. Trimming pared 0 bases from V and 2 bases from J, leaving 11 bases between. The CDR3 has 16 residues. The CDR3 DNA reads as TGCGCCAGCAGCCAAGAGGGGCGGGAGGGCAATCAGCCCCAGCATTTT. The encoded protein is CASSQEGREGNQPQHF.

A few counts support this clone. The chain joins TRBV6-2 or TRBV6-3 to TRBJ1-5; 8 nucleotides line up with TRBD1. This CDR3 is built from 15 residues. From germline, CDR1 is MNHEY and CDR2 SVGEGT. V was pared by 0 bases and J by 6 bases, with 4 bases of the junction left unmatched. DNA for the CDR3: TGTGCCAGCAGTTACTCCCAGGACAGGGCTCAGCCCCAGCATTTT. The encoded protein is CASSYSQDRAQPQHF.

The chain joins TRBV11-2 to TRBJ1-3, with a weak D call TRBD1 (5 bases). The CDR3 sequence is 13 residues long. The V gene's germline CDR1 is SGHAT and CDR2 FQNNGV. Trimming took off 5 bases at V and 4 bases at J, with 9 bases between the two ends. The CDR3 DNA is TGTGCCAGCAGCGCAAGACAGGGAAACACCATATATTTT. Encoded protein: CASSARQGNTIYF.

The V call is TRBV7-2, the J call TRBJ2-3; D possibly corresponds to TRBD1 (6 bases). Trimming took 1 base from V and 4 from J, leaving 15 bases between them. From germline, CDR1 is SGHTA and CDR2 FQGNSA. CDR3 size: 16 residues. CDR3 protein: CASSLGAQGTADTQYF. In DNA, the CDR3 is TGTGCCAGCAGCTTAGGGGCCCAGGGGACCGCAGATACGCAGTATTTT.